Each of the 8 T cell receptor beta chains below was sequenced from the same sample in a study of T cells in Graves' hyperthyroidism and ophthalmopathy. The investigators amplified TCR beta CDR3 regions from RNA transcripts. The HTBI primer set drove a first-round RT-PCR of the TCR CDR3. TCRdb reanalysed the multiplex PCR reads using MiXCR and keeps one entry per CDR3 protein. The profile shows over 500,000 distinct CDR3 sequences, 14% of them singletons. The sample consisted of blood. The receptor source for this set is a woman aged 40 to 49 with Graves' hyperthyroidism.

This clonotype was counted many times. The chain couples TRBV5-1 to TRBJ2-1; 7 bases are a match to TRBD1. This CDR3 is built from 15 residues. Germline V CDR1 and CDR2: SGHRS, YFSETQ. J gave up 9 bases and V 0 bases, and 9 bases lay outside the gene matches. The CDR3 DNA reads TGCGCCAGCAGCTTGGCCACAGGGGTGGCTGGTGAGCAGTTCTTC. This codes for CASSLATGVAGEQFF. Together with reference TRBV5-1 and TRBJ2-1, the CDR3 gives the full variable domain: KAGVTQTPRYLIKTRGQQVTLSCSPISGHRSVSWYQQTPGQGLQFLFEYFSETQRNKGNFPGRFSGRQFSNSRSEMNVSTLELGDSALYLCASSLATGVAGEQFFGPGTRLTVL.

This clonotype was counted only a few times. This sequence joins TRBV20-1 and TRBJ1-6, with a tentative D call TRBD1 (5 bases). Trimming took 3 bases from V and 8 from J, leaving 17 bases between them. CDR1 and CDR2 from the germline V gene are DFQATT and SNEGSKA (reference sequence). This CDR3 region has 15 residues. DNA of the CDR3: TGCAGTGCTAGGAGAGGGCCCCTGGGGGATTCACCCCTCCACTTT. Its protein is CSARRGPLGDSPLHF.

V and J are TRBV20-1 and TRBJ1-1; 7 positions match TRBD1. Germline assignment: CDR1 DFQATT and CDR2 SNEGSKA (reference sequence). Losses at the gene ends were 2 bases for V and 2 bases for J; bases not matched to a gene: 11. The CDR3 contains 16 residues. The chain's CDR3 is CSARSPSGTVNTEAFF. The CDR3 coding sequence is TGCAGTGCTAGATCCCCATCCGGGACAGTTAACACTGAAGCTTTCTTT.

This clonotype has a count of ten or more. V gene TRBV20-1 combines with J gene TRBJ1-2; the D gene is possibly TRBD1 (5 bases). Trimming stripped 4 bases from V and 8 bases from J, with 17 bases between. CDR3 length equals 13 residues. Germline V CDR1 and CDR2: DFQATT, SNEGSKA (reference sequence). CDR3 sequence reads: CSANKGLAGGYTF. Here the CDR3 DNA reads TGCAGTGCTAATAAGGGGCTCGCGGGAGGCTACACCTTC.

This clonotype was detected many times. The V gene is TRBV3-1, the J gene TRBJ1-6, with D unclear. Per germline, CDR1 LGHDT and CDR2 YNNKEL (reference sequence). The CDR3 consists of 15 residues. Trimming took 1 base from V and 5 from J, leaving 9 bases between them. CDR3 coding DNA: TGTGCCAGCAGCCAAGGTACCAGAAATAATTCACCCCTCCACTTT. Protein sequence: CASSQGTRNNSPLHF.

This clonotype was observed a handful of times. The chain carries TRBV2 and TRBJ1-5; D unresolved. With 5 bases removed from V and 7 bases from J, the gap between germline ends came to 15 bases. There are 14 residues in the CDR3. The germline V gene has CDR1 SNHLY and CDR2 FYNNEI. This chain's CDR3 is CASSPGTALQPQHF. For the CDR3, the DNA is TGTGCCAGCAGTCCAGGTACAGCCTTGCAGCCCCAGCATTTT.

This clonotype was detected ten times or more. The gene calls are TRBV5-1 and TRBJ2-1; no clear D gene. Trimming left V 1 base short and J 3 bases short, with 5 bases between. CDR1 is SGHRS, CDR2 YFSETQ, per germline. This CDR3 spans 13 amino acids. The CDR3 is CASSLLDYNEQFF. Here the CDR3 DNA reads TGCGCCAGCAGCTTGTTGGACTACAATGAGCAGTTCTTC.

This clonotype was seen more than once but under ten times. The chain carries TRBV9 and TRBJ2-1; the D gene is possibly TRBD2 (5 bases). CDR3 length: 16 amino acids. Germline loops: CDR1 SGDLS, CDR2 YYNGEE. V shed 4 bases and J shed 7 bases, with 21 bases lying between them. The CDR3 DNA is TGTGCCAGCAGCCCCGGTGGTACTAGTCGACGGAATGAGCAGTTCTTC. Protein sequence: CASSPGGTSRRNEQFF.